These 16 T cell receptor beta chains share one sample of origin, sequenced in a study of blood T cell repertoires in COVID-19. Profiling relied on immunoSEQ multiplex PCR, and the TCRdb table lists in-frame clones only, not all of them. Of 70,000 to 95,000 clones in the sample, roughly 90% were seen once. Sequencing used peripheral blood. These TCRs come from a man aged 45-65 years with COVID-19, enrolled during active disease.

V and J are TRBV10-2 and TRBJ1-5; 8 nucleotides match TRBD1. CDR1 and CDR2 from the germline V gene are WSHSY and SAAADI. With V trimmed by 6 bases and J by 3 bases, 4 bases remained unmatched. The length of the CDR3 is 14 residues. The CDR3 region is CASRAGGPNQPQHF. Here the CDR3 DNA reads TGCGCCAGCAGAGCAGGGGGCCCCAATCAGCCCCAGCATTTT.

This chain joins TRBV6-5 and TRBJ1-3; no clear D. V lost 7 bases and J lost 2, with 6 bases in between. The CDR3 contains 12 residues. Germline assignment: CDR1 MNHEY and CDR2 SVGAGI. CDR3 region: CASTSAGNTIYF. The CDR3 coding sequence is TGTGCCAGCACCAGTGCTGGAAACACCATATATTTT.

This clone was observed a handful of times. The chain uses TRBV27 and TRBJ1-2; 12 nucleotides match TRBD1. This CDR3 comprises 17 residues. Per germline, CDR1 MNHEY and CDR2 SMNVEV (reference sequence). V lost 1 base to trimming and J lost 3 bases; unmatched junction nucleotides: 6. As DNA, the CDR3 is TGTGCCAGCAGTTTATTTGGGACAGGGGGCGAGGACTATGGCTACACCTTC. Translated: CASSLFGTGGEDYGYTF.

The rearrangement links TRBV18 to TRBJ1-3; D is perhaps TRBD1 (5 bases). This CDR3 has 16 residues. Germline V gene data show CDR1 as KGHSH and CDR2 as LQKENI. V lost 3 bases to trimming and J lost 4 bases, with 16 bases between them. The CDR3 DNA follows: TGTGCCAGCTCACCCGCGGGACCTACGGCGGGAAACACCATATATTTT. Its translation is CASSPAGPTAGNTIYF.

The chain carries TRBV27 and TRBJ1-2; D is possibly TRBD1 (5 bases). There are 14 residues in the CDR3. V was pared by 0 bases and J by 5 bases, with 10 bases between. Germline CDR1 reads MNHEY; CDR2 reads SMNVEV (reference sequence). CDR3 sequence: CASSLSRAGYGYTF. The CDR3 DNA sequence: TGTGCCAGCAGTTTATCTAGGGCAGGGTATGGCTACACCTTC.

The chain carries TRBV16 and TRBJ2-7; 8 nucleotides agree with TRBD2. CDR1 KGHSY and CDR2 FQNENV come from the germline V gene. With 2 bases clipped from V and 6 bases from J, the junction kept 15 bases outside the gene matches. The CDR3 has 17 amino acids. CDR3 sequence reads: CASSQTAPGLGTVEQYF. In DNA form, the CDR3 reads TGTGCCAGCAGCCAAACTGCACCGGGACTAGGGACGGTCGAGCAGTACTTC.

This chain joins TRBV11-3 and TRBJ2-3; possibly TRBD2 for D (6 bases). Trimming removed 1 base at V and 0 bases at J, with 17 bases between. The CDR3 is made up of 18 amino acids. Germline V gives CDR1 SGHNT, CDR2 YENEEA. CDR3 sequence reads: CASSLVGSGAPSTDTQYF. The DNA for the CDR3 is TGTGCCAGCAGCTTAGTGGGTAGCGGTGCCCCTAGCACAGATACGCAGTATTTT.

V usage is TRBV11-1 and J usage is TRBJ2-7; 7 bases are shared with TRBD1. Germline loops: CDR1 SGHAT, CDR2 FQDESV (reference sequence). The ends lost 5 bases at V and 1 base at J; junction bases unmatched: 8. The CDR3 contains 15 residues. The CDR3, as DNA: TGTGCCAGCAGCCCCCGGGACAGTCTTTCCTACGAGCAGTACTTC. Translation: CASSPRDSLSYEQYF.

The V gene is TRBV19, the J gene TRBJ2-4; maybe TRBD1 (6 bases). Trimming left V 3 bases short and J 7 bases short, with 16 bases between. Per the germline V gene, CDR1 is LNHDA and CDR2 is SQIVND (reference sequence). CDR3 length: 15 residues. The CDR3: CASSIWGPQSNIQYF. The CDR3 nucleotides are TGTGCCAGTAGTATTTGGGGGCCTCAGAGCAACATTCAGTACTTC. The entire variable domain, with the rest obtained from reference TRBV19 and TRBJ2-4, is as follows: DGGITQSPKYLFRKEGQNVTLSCEQNLNHDAMYWYRQDPGQGLRLIYYSQIVNDFQKGDIAEGYSVSREKKESFPLTVTSAQKNPTAFYLCASSIWGPQSNIQYFGAGTRLSVL.

Only one count was recorded for this clone. The V and J genes are TRBV5-1 and TRBJ2-3; possible D gene TRBD2, 6 bases. This CDR3 has 13 residues. V was shortened by 4 bases and J by 10 bases, with 16 bases between the two germline ends. From germline, CDR1 is SGHRS and CDR2 YFSETQ. The CDR3 coding sequence is TGCGCCAGCAGCAACGGACCCCGGGGGTCGCAGTATTTT. Its protein product is CASSNGPRGSQYF.

The J gene is TRBJ2-3, the V gene TRBV7-3, with a tentative D call TRBD2 (5 bases). V dropped 2 bases and J dropped 0 bases, with 12 bases sitting between them. Germline CDR1 SGHTA, CDR2 FQGTGA. The CDR3 loop spans 16 amino acids. CDR3 nucleotides: TGTGCCAGCAGCTTAGTGGGTCTAGCCAGCACAGATACGCAGTATTTT. This gives the protein CASSLVGLASTDTQYF.

In this sample, this clone turned up a few times. This rearrangement joins TRBV21-1 to TRBJ1-1; the D call in the table, TRBD1, was not verified against the DNA. TRBV21-1 is designated a pseudogene. This CDR3 contains 11 residues. The CDR3 here is CHDRANTEAFF. In DNA, the CDR3 is TGTCATGACAGGGCGAACACTGAAGCTTTCTTT.

This clone was picked up one time. V and J are TRBV6-4 and TRBJ2-1, with D maybe TRBD1 (7 bases). CDR1 is MRHNA and CDR2 is SNTAGT in the germline V gene. This CDR3 contains 15 residues. Between the trimmed V and J ends, which lost 4 bases and 9 bases, there was a span of 19 bases. Here the CDR3 DNA reads TGTGCCAGCAGTGGAGCAGGGGGACTGGTGGCTGAGCAGTTCTTC. Its translation: CASSGAGGLVAEQFF.

The chain has TRBV27 and TRBJ1-5; D is ambiguous. The CDR3 contains 12 residues. Germline loops: CDR1 MNHEY, CDR2 SMNVEV (reference sequence). Deletions cut 4 bases from V and 6 bases from J, with 7 bases between. For the CDR3, the DNA is TGTGCCAGCAGTTCTGAGCGTCAGCCCCAGCATTTT. This translates into CASSSERQPQHF.

J is TRBJ1-2 and V is TRBV29-1; possible D gene TRBD1, 5 bases. The CDR3 is made up of 16 amino acids. Trimming pared 1 base from V and 0 bases from J, leaving 15 bases between. Germline CDR1 is SQVTM and CDR2 is ANQGSEA. CDR3 residues: CSVEGGYQNSNYGYTF. CDR3 DNA: TGCAGCGTTGAAGGGGGCTACCAGAATTCTAACTATGGCTACACCTTC.

V gene TRBV13 combines with J gene TRBJ1-2; 8 bases line up with TRBD1. V lost 4 bases to trimming and J lost 2 bases; unmatched junction nucleotides: 6. Germline loops: CDR1 PRHDT, CDR2 FYEKMQ (reference sequence). The CDR3 consists of 15 residues. The CDR3 coding sequence is TGTGCCAGCAGCTCCCGGACAGGGCTCAACTATGGCTACACCTTC. Translated: CASSSRTGLNYGYTF.